This T cell receptor beta chain was obtained from a study of blood T cells in healthy people across ages. Study-wide results and caveats: Estimated diversity that came from one million T cells was considered an underestimate.

With regard to this clonotype: Its target is not known.

The use of a sample-barcoded 5' primer and a J-beta primer mix characterized a second PCR of about 6 to 12 cycles. Each TCR beta cDNA got a 12-nucleotide random molecular identifier. Each CDR3 protein is one row after TCRdb ran MiXCR on the 5' RACE reads. Among over 1,500,000 distinct CDR3 sequences listed, around half were seen once. The CDR3 runs to 13 residues. CDR1 and CDR2 (germline): MNHNS, SASEGT. The V and J ends lost 10 bases and 1 base respectively, with 14 bases between them. This sequence was found in a middle-aged woman in good health. The V and J genes are TRBV6-1 and TRBJ2-7, with D unclear. The sample taken for sequencing was blood. Written as DNA, the CDR3 is TGTGCCACTCATGGAATGGAATCCTACGAGCAGTACTTC. Residues: CATHGMESYEQYF.